This TCR beta chain was identified during a study of Ad26.COV2.S vaccination and SARS-CoV-2 variants. Study-level background: Enrolled in COV1001, the donor was in the Ad26.COV2.S trial arm, which received the vaccine.

Treatment noted: over 15 received Ad26.COV2.S at low or high dose, single or two shots; about five received placebo; per-sample allocation not given. Each sample was drawn 63 days after the first injection (of vaccine or placebo). Remarks on this clone: Antigen unknown.

Overall study findings and caveats: There was reportedly substantial breadth in spike-specific CD8+ and CD4+ T cell responses after vaccination. Vaccinated and placebo-treated recipients had similar non-spike TCR breadth.

The germline gives CDR1 LGHDT, CDR2 YNNKEL (reference sequence). V lost 1 base and J 2 bases, leaving 9 bases between the germline ends. This CDR3 has 15 amino acids. The data were produced by immunoSEQ multiplex PCR, yet TCRdb's version contains in-frame clones alone and is incomplete. This table holds over 400,000 clones, 89% found once. This TCR came from a person aged 18-65 years who received the Ad26.COV2.S COVID-19 vaccine or a placebo. This chain joins TRBV3-1 (or the pseudogene TRBV3-2) and TRBJ2-4, with unresolved D. Sequences were derived from peripheral blood, sampled in a trial of Ad26.COV2.S vaccine versus placebo. The CDR3 DNA reads TGTGCCAGCAGCCAAGTCTTCTCTTCCAAAAACATTCAGTACTTC. This encodes CASSQVFSSKNIQYF.